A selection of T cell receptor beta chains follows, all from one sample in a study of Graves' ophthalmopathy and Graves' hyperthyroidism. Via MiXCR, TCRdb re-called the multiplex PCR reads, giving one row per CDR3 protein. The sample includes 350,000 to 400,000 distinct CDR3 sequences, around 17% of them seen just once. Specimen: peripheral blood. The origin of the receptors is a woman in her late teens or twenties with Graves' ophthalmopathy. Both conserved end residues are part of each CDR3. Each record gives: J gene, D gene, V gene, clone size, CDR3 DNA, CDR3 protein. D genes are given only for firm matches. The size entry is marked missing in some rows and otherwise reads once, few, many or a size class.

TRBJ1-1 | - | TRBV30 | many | TGTGCCTGGAAACCAGGGACCGGCTCTACGAACACTGAAGCTTTCTTT | CAWKPGTGSTNTEAFF
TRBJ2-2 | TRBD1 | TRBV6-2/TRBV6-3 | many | TGTGCCAGCGAAACCCCGGGGACAGGGGCATCTTACGGGGAGCTGTTTTTT | CASETPGTGASYGELFF
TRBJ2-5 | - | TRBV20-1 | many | TGCAGTGCTCCAGACAGAATTCAAGAGACCCAGTACTTC | CSAPDRIQETQYF
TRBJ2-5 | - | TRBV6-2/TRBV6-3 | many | TGTGCCAGCAGTTACGCCGACCAGCCCCGCTTCCAAGAGACCCAGTACTTC | CASSYADQPRFQETQYF
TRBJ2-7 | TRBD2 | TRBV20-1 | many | TGCAGTGCTAGAGACCTACCACCGGGGAGGGACTACGAGCAGTACTTC | CSARDLPPGRDYEQYF
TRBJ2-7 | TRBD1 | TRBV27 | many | TGTGCCAGCAGTTTAAGACAGGGTAGGATAGAGCAGTACTTC | CASSLRQGRIEQYF
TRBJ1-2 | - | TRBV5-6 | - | TGTGCCAGCAGCTTGGAAGACAGGCTAGGTGGCTACACCTTC | CASSLEDRLGGYTF
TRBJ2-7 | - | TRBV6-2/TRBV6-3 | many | TGTGCCAGCAGTTACTCAGTCGAGCAGTACTTC | CASSYSVEQYF
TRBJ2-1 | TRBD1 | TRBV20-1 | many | TGCAGTGCTAGACCTGACAGGGGGGTCCACAATGAGCAGTTCTTC | CSARPDRGVHNEQFF
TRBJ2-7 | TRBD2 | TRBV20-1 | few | TGCAGTGCTAGACCAAGGACTAGCGGCTTGATCCACGAGCAGTACTTC | CSARPRTSGLIHEQYF
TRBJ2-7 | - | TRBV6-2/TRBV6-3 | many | TGTGCCAGCAGTTACGACGCCGGGGGCTACGAGCAGTACTTC | CASSYDAGGYEQYF
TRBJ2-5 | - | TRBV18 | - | TGTGCCAGCTCACCACAGTCCGAGACCCAGTACTTC | CASSPQSETQYF
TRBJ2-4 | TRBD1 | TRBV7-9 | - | TGTGCCAGCAGCTCGACAGGGAGCCAAAACATTCAGTACTTC | CASSSTGSQNIQYF
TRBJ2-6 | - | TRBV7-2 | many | TGTGCCAGCAGCTCAGGGGTTGGGGCCAACGTCCTGACTTTC | CASSSGVGANVLTF
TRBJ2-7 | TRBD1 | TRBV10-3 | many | TGTGCCATCAGGGACAGGGATTACGAGCAGTACTTC | CAIRDRDYEQYF
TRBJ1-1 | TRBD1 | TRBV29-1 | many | TGCAGCGTTGCCGGACAGGAAAACACTGAAGCTTTCTTT | CSVAGQENTEAFF
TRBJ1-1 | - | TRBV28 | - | TGTGCCACCCTCGCAACCACGGATGAAGCTTTCTTT | CATLATTDEAFF
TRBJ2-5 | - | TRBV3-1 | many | TGTGCCAGCAGCCATAATCAGGGGAGGAGGGAGACCCAGTACTTC | CASSHNQGRRETQYF
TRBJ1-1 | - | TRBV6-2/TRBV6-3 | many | TGTGCCAGCAGTTTACAGGGTGTCCCTGAAGCTTTCTTT | CASSLQGVPEAFF
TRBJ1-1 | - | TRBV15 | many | TGTGCCACCAGAGGCCCGGGTACGGGCACTGAAGCTTTCTTT | CATRGPGTGTEAFF
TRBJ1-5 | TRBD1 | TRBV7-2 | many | TGTGCCAGCGGACAGGGGCCCAATCAGCCCCAGCATTTT | CASGQGPNQPQHF
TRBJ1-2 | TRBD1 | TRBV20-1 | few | TGCAGTGCTAGAGATACCGGGACAGGGGGAGGCTACACCTTC | CSARDTGTGGGYTF
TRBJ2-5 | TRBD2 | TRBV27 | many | TGTGCCAGCAGTCCGGCGGGGGGCGTCCAAGAGACCCAGTACTTC | CASSPAGGVQETQYF
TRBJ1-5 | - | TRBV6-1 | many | TGTGCCAGCAGTGAACCGGCTAATAGCAATCAGCCCCAGCATTTT | CASSEPANSNQPQHF
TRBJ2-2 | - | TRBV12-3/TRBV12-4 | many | TGTGCCAGCAGTTTACGGCTAGCTAGGGACGGGGAGCTGTTTTTT | CASSLRLARDGELFF
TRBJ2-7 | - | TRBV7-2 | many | TGTGCCAGCAGCTCCTTCCGGGACACCGGCTACGAGCAGTACTTC | CASSSFRDTGYEQYF
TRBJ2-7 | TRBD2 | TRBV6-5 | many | TGTGCCAGCAGTTTCACTCATCTGGGAGGGGTCGAGCAGTACTTC | CASSFTHLGGVEQYF
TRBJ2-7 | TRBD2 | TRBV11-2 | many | TGTGCCAGCAGGGCGGGCGGGGGAAGCTCCTACGAGCAGTACTTC | CASRAGGGSSYEQYF
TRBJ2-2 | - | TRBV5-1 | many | TGCGCCAGCAGCTTTTTAGGGGAGCTGTTTTTT | CASSFLGELFF
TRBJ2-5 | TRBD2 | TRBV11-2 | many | TGTGCCAGCAGCTTAAGACTAGCGGGGGGCAGTGGACAAGAGACCCAGTACTTC | CASSLRLAGGSGQETQYF